The T cell receptor (beta chain) described here comes from a study of blood T cell repertoires in COVID-19 (dated by TCRdb to the early 2020s). Regarding the study in general: The collaborator samples originated in the United States, Italy and Spain and spanned the acute and convalescent phases of COVID-19. The prospective study material was composed of cDNA or gDNA derived from T cells, B-cell-depleted T cells, or PBMCs. Subjects who had been exposed to COVID-19, were actively infected with it, or had recovered from it provided the deeply sampled blood TCRbeta repertoires that made up the dataset. The repertoires were released in a freely available public database meant as a resource for research on the immune response to SARS-CoV-2. Samples were obtained from the ongoing ImmuneRACE study (first 160 participants) and from 1,000 to 1,500 subjects provided by 6 global collaborators. The sample metadata nearly always contained a de-identified subject ID, COVID-19 status, age in years and sex. Where available, HLA class I and class II types were taken from metadata supplied by the sample provider and were not determined by assay-based typing.

Broader findings and caveats from the paper: Clinical and demographic metadata were provided uncurated, with the amount varying by source and participant.

TCRbeta CDR3 regions were amplified from genomic DNA by means of the immunoSEQ Assay, a bias-controlled multiplex PCR. As for how the authors treated the data: The number of nucleated cells in each sample was estimated from the amplification of reference gene primers within the assay. To quantify the absolute abundance of each unique TCRbeta CDR3 rearrangement, sequence reads were collapsed and filtered. For each sample, productive Simpson clonality was calculated by taking the square root of Simpson's diversity index across productive rearrangements. The immuneACCESS repertoire file appears here via TCRdb, limited to in-frame rearrangements. These files lack a portion of the clones; in checked studies, under half of the deficit traces to unresolved V genes, and the cause of the others is not known. Clone size and the V and J calls come from that table; the DNA yielded D and trimming. A total of under 250,000 clones appear in this sample, over 80% of them only once. 5% to 7% of the sample rests with the top ten.

CDR1 is given as SNHLY and CDR2 as FYNNEI, both from the germline V gene. From the cysteine up to the phenylalanine, the CDR3 has a length of 18 residues. Of all the DNA, just the CDR3 is kept, 54 bases in frame from base 1. V sheds 6 bases and J sheds 10 bases, leaving 31 bases between their ends. Collaborating institutions collected whole blood in K2EDTA tubes following their own protocols. Collaborator samples were shipped for TCRbeta analysis as frozen whole blood, isolated PBMCs, or DNA extracted from either sample type. A remark on this clone: Its binding antigen is unknown. The sample holds no much larger clone one base away, and base qualities are not on file.

This clonotype was obtained from a woman aged 60 to 75 with active or convalescent COVID-19. Sequenced sample: peripheral blood. The chain was built from TRBV2 and TRBJ2-1; possibly the D gene is TRBD1, per 8 matching bases. The CDR3: CASRASDRGTAGPQEQFF. The base sequence is TGTGCCAGCAGAGCCTCAGACAGGGGAACAGCGGGGCCCCAGGAGCAGTTCTTC.